Listed here are 32 T cell receptor beta chains from one sample, sequenced in a study of blood T cell repertoires in COVID-19. Some clones are missing from TCRdb's copy, which holds only in-frame ones; the method was immunoSEQ multiplex PCR. The sample consists of about 220,000 clones, approximately 86% of them appearing once. Sequencing input: PBMCs or T cells enriched from blood (not recorded which). The receptors were sampled from a woman aged 45-65 years with acute COVID-19.

CDR3 in DNA: TGTGCCAGTCGAAGCCCAGGGGTCTGGTATGGCTACACCTTC. Its protein is CASRSPGVWYGYTF. The chain couples TRBV19 to TRBJ1-2, with D possibly matching TRBD1 (6 bases). The CDR3 runs to 14 residues. Looked up from germline, CDR1 is LNHDA and CDR2 is SQIVND (reference sequence). V was cut by 8 bases and J by 5 bases, with 18 bases left in between.

J is TRBJ2-7 and V is TRBV19; the D gene is possibly TRBD2 (5 bases). The germline CDR1 and CDR2 sequences are LNHDA and SQIVND (reference sequence). CDR3 length equals 15 residues. V was trimmed by 7 bases and J by 6 bases, leaving 22 bases between them. For the CDR3, the DNA is TGTGCCAGTATAGATCAAGGGCGGACTTTCGGCGAGCAGTACTTC. It specifies CASIDQGRTFGEQYF. The full variable domain, its missing parts supplied by reference TRBV19 and TRBJ2-7, is DGGITQSPKYLFRKEGQNVTLSCEQNLNHDAMYWYRQDPGQGLRLIYYSQIVNDFQKGDIAEGYSVSREKKESFPLTVTSAQKNPTAFYLCASIDQGRTFGEQYFGPGTRLTVT.

This sequence joins TRBV5-5 and TRBJ2-5, with D possibly TRBD1 on 6 matching bases. Trimming left V 0 bases short and J 5 bases short, with 8 bases between. The CDR3 runs 13 residues. Germline V lookup: CDR1 SGHKS, CDR2 YYEKEE (reference sequence). This chain's CDR3 is CASSLGGQETQYF. The CDR3 DNA reads as TGTGCCAGCAGCTTGGGGGGGCAGGAGACCCAGTACTTC.

There are a few counts of this clone. This rearrangement joins TRBV21-1 to TRBJ1-1; the table's D call, TRBD1, has no DNA check behind it. TRBV21-1 is classified as a pseudogene. There are 17 residues in the CDR3. DNA of the CDR3: TGTGCCAGCAGCAAAGCCAGGGCGGATCACATGAACACTGAAGCTTTCTTT. It is translated as CASSKARADHMNTEAFF.

The chain recombines TRBV30 with TRBJ2-7, with 8 bases identical to TRBD2. This CDR3 is built from 14 residues. Trimming at V came to 2 bases and at J to 4 bases, leaving 7 bases not matched to a gene. Germline V gene data show CDR1 as GTSNPN and CDR2 as SVGIG (reference sequence). The CDR3 sequence: CAWSTSGSLYEQYF. In nucleotides, the CDR3 is TGTGCCTGGAGTACAAGCGGGAGCTTATACGAGCAGTACTTC.

The CDR3: CASTETFRNEQFF. In DNA form, the CDR3 reads TGTGCCAGCACCGAGACATTCCGGAATGAGCAGTTCTTC. V is TRBV28 and J is TRBJ2-1; unclear D gene. There are 13 residues in the CDR3. With 7 bases removed from V and 7 bases from J, the gap between germline ends came to 14 bases. The germline V gene encodes CDR1 MDHEN and CDR2 SYDVKM.

This chain links TRBV4-1 with TRBJ2-7; D not certain. Trimming shortened V by 7 bases and J by 0 bases, and 16 bases separated the two germline ends. CDR3 length: 15 residues. Germline CDR1 is MGHRA and CDR2 is YSYEKL. The CDR3, as DNA: TGCGCCAGCACCGTAGCTCCTGACCCCTCCTACGAGCAGTACTTC. Translated, it gives CASTVAPDPSYEQYF.

This chain joins TRBV5-1 and TRBJ1-1; D ambiguous. The CDR3 runs 13 residues. Trimming took off 4 bases at V and 1 base at J, with 8 bases between the two ends. Germline CDR1 and CDR2: SGHRS and YFSETQ. The CDR3 DNA reads as TGCGCCAGCAGCCAAACAAAGAACACTGAAGCTTTCTTT. Translating gives CASSQTKNTEAFF.

V usage is TRBV12-3 or TRBV12-4 and J usage is TRBJ2-7; the D is unclear. This CDR3 spans 12 amino acids. Trimming left V 4 bases short and J 1 base short, with 5 bases between. CDR3 coding DNA: TGTGCCAGCAGTTGGGCGTCCTACGAGCAGTACTTC. Protein product: CASSWASYEQYF.

This clone has just one count. The V and J genes are TRBV7-3 and TRBJ2-3; TRBD1 matches 9 bases. Germline V lookup: CDR1 SGHTA, CDR2 FQGTGA. V was clipped by 7 bases and J by 2 bases; unmatched bases: 10. The CDR3 is made up of 16 amino acids. The CDR3 protein is CASILPGQGFTDTQYF. The CDR3 region has the DNA TGTGCCAGCATCCTTCCGGGACAGGGATTCACAGATACGCAGTATTTT.

This clone was observed once. The J gene is TRBJ1-2, the V gene TRBV28; D perhaps matches TRBD1 (6 bases). Trimming took 2 bases from V and 2 from J, leaving 15 bases between them. The CDR3 is made up of 16 amino acids. Germline values: CDR1 MDHEN, CDR2 SYDVKM. The chain's CDR3 is CASSLNPTGLNYGYTF. For the CDR3, the DNA is TGTGCCAGCAGTTTAAATCCGACAGGATTAAACTATGGCTACACCTTC.

The chain is built from TRBV7-9 and TRBJ1-1; 8 bases agree with TRBD1. Germline loops: CDR1 SEHNR, CDR2 FQNEAQ (reference sequence). The CDR3 is made up of 15 amino acids. V lost 5 bases and J lost 7; bases outside the gene matches: 12. CDR3 nucleotides: TGTGCCAGCAGCCTTCCGACAGGGGAAGGGAGTGAAGCTTTCTTT. Its translation is CASSLPTGEGSEAFF.

Only one count was recorded for this clone. This chain joins TRBV9 and TRBJ2-1, with 16 bases fitting TRBD2. Germline CDR1 is SGDLS and CDR2 is YYNGEE. The length of the CDR3 is 16 residues. Germline trimming cut 5 bases from V and 8 bases from J; bases unmatched to any gene: 7. CDR3 nucleotide sequence: TGTGCCAGCAGGGGACTAGCGGGAGGGCCCTCGGATGAGCAGTTCTTC. Amino acid sequence: CASRGLAGGPSDEQFF.

The genes are TRBV5-1 and TRBJ2-5; D ambiguous. The CDR3 runs to 14 residues. V was clipped by 0 bases and J by 5 bases, with 11 bases between them. Germline assignment: CDR1 SGHRS and CDR2 YFSETQ. CDR3 sequence: CASSLDGKLETQYF. The CDR3 DNA reads as TGCGCCAGCAGCTTGGATGGCAAATTGGAGACCCAGTACTTC.

This clone appeared once. The chain carries TRBV5-1 and TRBJ2-2; D may be TRBD1 or TRBD2 (9 bases each). The V gene's germline CDR1 is SGHRS and CDR2 YFSETQ. The CDR3 has 18 amino acids. V gave up 2 bases and J gave up 4 bases, with 21 bases separating them. The CDR3 protein is CASSLQGARAGGTGELFF. The CDR3 bases are TGCGCCAGCAGCTTACAGGGGGCCCGAGCGGGAGGCACCGGGGAGCTGTTTTTT.

This chain joins TRBV30 and TRBJ1-2, with TRBD1 as a possible D gene (5 bases). Trimming removed 0 bases at V and 7 bases at J, with 12 bases between. Germline CDR1 is GTSNPN and CDR2 is SVGIG (reference sequence). This CDR3 has 13 residues. The CDR3, as DNA: TGTGCCTGGAGTGTAGTTTCGGGGGGTGGCTACACCTTC. It yields the protein CAWSVVSGGGYTF.

This clone came up once. The rearrangement joins TRBV5-1 to TRBJ2-5; 8 nucleotides match TRBD2. The CDR3 spans 15 residues. Germline loops: CDR1 SGHRS, CDR2 YFSETQ. The trim removed 4 bases at V and 5 bases at J, leaving 10 bases unmatched. CDR3 residues: CASSPAGGTGETQYF. The CDR3 DNA sequence: TGCGCCAGCAGCCCCGCGGGGGGAACGGGGGAGACCCAGTACTTC.

This clone was observed a single time. The rearrangement uses TRBV7-9 and TRBJ2-5, with D perhaps TRBD1 (7 bases). The CDR3 has 16 residues. Germline V gene data show CDR1 as SEHNR and CDR2 as FQNEAQ (reference sequence). V was cut by 5 bases and J by 4 bases, with 20 bases left in between. CDR3 sequence: CASSPLFGQGGETQYF. The CDR3 nucleotides read TGTGCCAGCAGCCCCCTTTTCGGGCAGGGGGGAGAGACCCAGTACTTC.

The V and J genes are TRBV19 and TRBJ2-1, with D maybe TRBD2 (6 bases). The germline V and J ends were trimmed by 3 bases and 10 bases, with 16 bases remaining between them. Germline CDR1 and CDR2: LNHDA and SQIVND (reference sequence). CDR3 length: 14 amino acids. CDR3 loop: CASSITGVPLEQFF. In DNA, the CDR3 is TGTGCCAGTAGTATTACGGGGGTGCCGCTAGAGCAGTTCTTC. The full variable domain, in which reference TRBV19 and TRBJ2-1 provide the parts outside the CDR3, is DGGITQSPKYLFRKEGQNVTLSCEQNLNHDAMYWYRQDPGQGLRLIYYSQIVNDFQKGDIAEGYSVSREKKESFPLTVTSAQKNPTAFYLCASSITGVPLEQFFGPGTRLTVL.

This chain joins TRBV12-3 or TRBV12-4 and TRBJ1-5, with D tentatively TRBD1 (5 bases). The CDR3 has 12 amino acids. The V and J ends lost 6 bases and 7 bases respectively, with 10 bases between them. Here the CDR3 DNA reads TGTGCCAGCAGCTGGGGGGGACAGCCCCAGCATTTT. Amino acid sequence: CASSWGGQPQHF.

This rearrangement joins TRBV27 to TRBJ2-1; 8 bases are a match to TRBD1. The V segment lost 0 bases and the J segment 6 bases; nucleotides outside the gene matches: 7. The germline V gene has CDR1 MNHEY and CDR2 SMNVEV (reference sequence). The CDR3 loop spans 16 amino acids. The DNA for the CDR3 is TGTGCCAGCAGTTTATCGGGCAGGGGGCCTGGCAATGAGCAGTTCTTC. It encodes CASSLSGRGPGNEQFF.

The rearrangement uses TRBV5-1 and TRBJ2-1; the match to TRBD2 covers 14 bases. CDR1 is SGHRS, CDR2 YFSETQ, per germline. Trimming took 4 bases from V and 4 from J; bases not matched to a gene: 7. This CDR3 is built from 17 residues. In nucleotides, the CDR3 is TGCGCCAGCAGCCTTTTTGGACTAGCGGGAGGTTACAATGAGCAGTTCTTC. It encodes CASSLFGLAGGYNEQFF.

This chain uses TRBV3-1 (or the pseudogene TRBV3-2) with TRBJ2-3, with TRBD2 matching over 16 bases. Trimming took 0 bases from V and 5 from J; bases not matched to a gene: 5. The CDR3 runs 18 residues. CDR1 LGHDT and CDR2 YNNKEL come from the germline V gene (reference sequence). DNA for the CDR3: TGTGCCAGCAGCCAAGAGGGACTAGCGGGAGGGCCCGAAGATACGCAGTATTTT. Its protein is CASSQEGLAGGPEDTQYF.

The chain employs TRBV3-1 (or the pseudogene TRBV3-2) and TRBJ2-7, with a tentative D call TRBD2 (6 bases). The germline V gene encodes CDR1 LGHDT and CDR2 YNNKEL (reference sequence). The germline V and J ends were trimmed by 1 base and 9 bases, with 22 bases remaining between them. This CDR3 contains 16 residues. The CDR3 reads CASSQVKGSGHLGQYF. The CDR3 nucleotides read TGTGCCAGCAGCCAAGTTAAGGGGAGCGGGCATCTTGGGCAGTACTTC.

The chain couples TRBV21-1 to TRBJ2-2; the table's D gene call, TRBD2, was not cross checked with the DNA. TRBV21-1 counts as a pseudogene. This CDR3 region has 15 residues. CDR3 protein: CASSISGRAPGELFF. CDR3 bases: TGTGCCAGCAGCATTAGCGGGAGGGCTCCCGGGGAGCTGTTTTTT.

The chain uses TRBV29-1 and TRBJ1-1, with no clear D. This CDR3 is built from 10 residues. From germline, CDR1 is SQVTM and CDR2 ANQGSEA. V was pared by 7 bases and J by 7 bases, with 10 bases between. The CDR3 DNA follows: TGCAGCGAGGGTATCGTTGAAGCTTTCTTT. It codes for CSEGIVEAFF.

The rearrangement uses TRBV28 and TRBJ1-5; tentative D call: TRBD1 (5 bases). This CDR3 is 13 amino acids long. Between the trimmed V and J ends, which lost 7 bases and 4 bases, there was a span of 11 bases. Germline assignment: CDR1 MDHEN and CDR2 SYDVKM. The chain's CDR3 is CASIRGLNQPQHF. CDR3 DNA sequence: TGTGCCAGCATAAGGGGCCTAAATCAGCCCCAGCATTTT. Complete variable domain (other parts from reference TRBV28 and TRBJ1-5): DVKVTQSSRYLVKRTGEKVFLECVQDMDHENMFWYRQDPGLGLRLIYFSYDVKMKEKGDIPEGYSVSREKKERFSLILESASTNQTSMYLCASIRGLNQPQHFGDGTRLSIL.

The V and J genes are TRBV2 and TRBJ2-7; possible D gene TRBD1, 6 bases. This CDR3 spans 14 amino acids. V lost 6 bases and J lost 4, with 16 bases in between. Germline-derived CDR1 and CDR2 are SNHLY and FYNNEI. CDR3 nucleotide sequence: TGTGCCAGCAGCACCGGGACACCTCCTTACGAGCAGTACTTC. It codes for CASSTGTPPYEQYF.

The J gene is TRBJ1-5, the V gene TRBV28; TRBD1 might be the D (6 bases). V was clipped by 7 bases and J by 0 bases, with 16 bases between them. Looked up from germline, CDR1 is MDHEN and CDR2 is SYDVKM. This CDR3 spans 16 amino acids. The chain's CDR3 is CASNLWTVISNQPQHF. CDR3 bases: TGTGCCAGCAACCTATGGACAGTGATTAGCAATCAGCCCCAGCATTTT.

In nucleotides, the CDR3 is TGTGCCAGTCGCATTGGGACAGGGGAGTCACCCCTCCACTTT. Protein product: CASRIGTGESPLHF. The V call is TRBV2, the J call TRBJ1-6, with 10 positions matching TRBD1. Trimming cost V 9 bases and J 10 bases; bases outside gene matches: 9. The CDR3 loop spans 14 amino acids. Germline values: CDR1 SNHLY, CDR2 FYNNEI. Combining the CDR3 with reference TRBV2 and TRBJ1-6 gives the whole variable domain EPEVTQTPSHQVTQMGQEVILRCVPISNHLYFYWYRQILGQKVEFLVSFYNNEISEKSEIFDDQFSVERPDGSNFTLKIRSTKLEDSAMYFCASRIGTGESPLHFGNGTRLTVT.

J is TRBJ1-4 and V is TRBV24-1, with D unclear. Germline CDR1 and CDR2: KGHDR and SFDVKD. The ends were cut back, 3 bases at V and 7 bases at J, with 14 bases in the middle. The CDR3 has 15 amino acids. For the CDR3, the DNA is TGTGCCACCAGTGATCCGCGGGCGGTGGGTGAAAAACTGTTTTTT. Translated: CATSDPRAVGEKLFF.

The CDR3 DNA reads as TGTGCCACCAGTGATTCCCGACAGGGGGGCTCTGGAAACACCATATATTTT. Protein sequence: CATSDSRQGGSGNTIYF. This rearrangement joins TRBV24-1 to TRBJ1-3; 9 bases map to TRBD1. CDR3 length: 17 amino acids. Germline V CDR1 and CDR2: KGHDR, SFDVKD. Trimming took 2 bases from V and 0 from J; bases not matched to a gene: 4.